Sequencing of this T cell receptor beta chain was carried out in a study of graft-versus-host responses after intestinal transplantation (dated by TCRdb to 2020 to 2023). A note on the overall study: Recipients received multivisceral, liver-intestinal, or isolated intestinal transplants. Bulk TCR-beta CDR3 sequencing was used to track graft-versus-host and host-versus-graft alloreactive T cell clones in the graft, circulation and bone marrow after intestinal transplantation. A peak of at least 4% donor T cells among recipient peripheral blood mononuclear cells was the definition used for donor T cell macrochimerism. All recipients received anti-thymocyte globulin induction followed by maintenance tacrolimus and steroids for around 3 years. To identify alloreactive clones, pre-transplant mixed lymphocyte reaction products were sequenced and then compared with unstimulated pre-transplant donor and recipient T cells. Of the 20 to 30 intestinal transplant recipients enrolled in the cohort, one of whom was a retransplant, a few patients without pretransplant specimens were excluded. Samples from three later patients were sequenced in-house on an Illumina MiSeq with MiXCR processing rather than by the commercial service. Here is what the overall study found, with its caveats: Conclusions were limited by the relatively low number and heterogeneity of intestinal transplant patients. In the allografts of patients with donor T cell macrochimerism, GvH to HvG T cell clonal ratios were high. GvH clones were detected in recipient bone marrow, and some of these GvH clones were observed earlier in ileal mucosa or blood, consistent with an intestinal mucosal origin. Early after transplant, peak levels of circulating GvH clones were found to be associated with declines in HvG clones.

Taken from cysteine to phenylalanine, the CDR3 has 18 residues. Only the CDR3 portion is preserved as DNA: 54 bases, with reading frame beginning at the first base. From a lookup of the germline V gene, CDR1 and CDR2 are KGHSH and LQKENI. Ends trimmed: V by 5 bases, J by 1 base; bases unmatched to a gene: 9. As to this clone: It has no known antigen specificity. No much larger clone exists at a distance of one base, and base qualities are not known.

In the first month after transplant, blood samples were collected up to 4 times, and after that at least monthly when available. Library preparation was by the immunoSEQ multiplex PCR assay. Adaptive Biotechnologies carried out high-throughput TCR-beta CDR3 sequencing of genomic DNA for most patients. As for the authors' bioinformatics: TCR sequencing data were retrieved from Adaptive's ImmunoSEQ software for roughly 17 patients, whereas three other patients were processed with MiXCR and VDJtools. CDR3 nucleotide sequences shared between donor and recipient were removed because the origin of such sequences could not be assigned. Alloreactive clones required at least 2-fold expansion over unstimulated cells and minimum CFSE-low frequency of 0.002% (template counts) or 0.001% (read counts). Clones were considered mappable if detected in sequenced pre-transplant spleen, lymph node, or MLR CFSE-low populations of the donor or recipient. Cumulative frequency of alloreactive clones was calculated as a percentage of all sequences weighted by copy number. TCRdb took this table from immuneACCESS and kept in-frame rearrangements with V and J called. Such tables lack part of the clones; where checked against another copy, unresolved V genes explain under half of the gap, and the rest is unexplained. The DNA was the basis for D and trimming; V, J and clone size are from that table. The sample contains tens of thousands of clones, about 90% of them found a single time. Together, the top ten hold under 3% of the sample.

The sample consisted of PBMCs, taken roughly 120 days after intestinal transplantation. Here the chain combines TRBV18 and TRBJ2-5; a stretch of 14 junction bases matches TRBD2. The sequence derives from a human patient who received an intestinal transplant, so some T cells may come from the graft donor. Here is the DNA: TGTGCCAGCTCAAGCGAATTCGGACTAGCGGGGGGCCAAGAGACCCAGTACTTC. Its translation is CASSSEFGLAGGQETQYF.